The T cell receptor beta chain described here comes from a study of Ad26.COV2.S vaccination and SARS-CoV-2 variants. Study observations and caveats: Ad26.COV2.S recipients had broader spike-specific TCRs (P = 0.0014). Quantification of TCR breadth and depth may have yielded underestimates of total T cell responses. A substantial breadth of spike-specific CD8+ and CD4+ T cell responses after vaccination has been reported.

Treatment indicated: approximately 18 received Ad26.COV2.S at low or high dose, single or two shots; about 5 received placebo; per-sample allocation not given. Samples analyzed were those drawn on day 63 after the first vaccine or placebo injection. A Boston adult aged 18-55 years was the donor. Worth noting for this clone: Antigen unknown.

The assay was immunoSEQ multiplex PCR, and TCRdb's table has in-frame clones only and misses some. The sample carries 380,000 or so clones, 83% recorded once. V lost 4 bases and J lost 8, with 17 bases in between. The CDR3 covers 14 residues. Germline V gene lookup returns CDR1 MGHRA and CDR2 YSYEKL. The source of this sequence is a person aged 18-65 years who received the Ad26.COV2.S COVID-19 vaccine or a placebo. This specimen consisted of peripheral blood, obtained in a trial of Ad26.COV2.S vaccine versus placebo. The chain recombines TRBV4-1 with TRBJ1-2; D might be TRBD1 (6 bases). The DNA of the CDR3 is TGCGCCAGCAGCCCCCCAGGGGCCATGAAAGGCTACACCTTC. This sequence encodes CASSPPGAMKGYTF.